These 32 T cell receptor beta chains came from one sample sequenced in a study of T cells in Graves' hyperthyroidism and ophthalmopathy. Regions amplified from RNA transcripts were the TCR beta CDR3 regions. HTBI primers drove first-round RT-PCR of the TCR CDR3. TCRdb processed the multiplex PCR reads anew with MiXCR; each CDR3 protein has one entry. The sample yields roughly 500,000 distinct CDR3 sequences, about 16% seen once. The sequencing sample was made of blood. These receptors were taken from a woman in her twenties or thirties with Graves' ophthalmopathy.

This clonotype was observed many times. The chain has TRBV30 and TRBJ1-4; perhaps TRBD1 as D (5 bases). Germline CDR1 is GTSNPN and CDR2 is SVGIG (reference sequence). V lost 3 bases, J lost 8 bases, and 10 bases lay in between. The CDR3 spans 12 residues. Written as DNA, the CDR3 is TGTGCCTGGAGCGAAAACAGGGAAAAACTGTTTTTT. It is translated as CAWSENREKLFF. Complete variable domain (other parts from reference TRBV30 and TRBJ1-4): SQTIHQWPATLVQPVGSPLSLECTVEGTSNPNLYWYRQAAGRGLQLLFYSVGIGQISSEVPQNLSASRPQDRQFILSSKKLLLSDSGFYLCAWSENREKLFFGSGTQLSVL.

The chain carries TRBV11-2 and TRBJ2-5; D unclear. V was clipped by 2 bases and J by 1 base, with 11 bases between them. The CDR3 spans 15 residues. Germline assignment: CDR1 SGHAT and CDR2 FQNNGV. The CDR3 sequence: CASSLHPPGQETQYF. The CDR3 coding sequence is TGTGCCAGCAGCTTACATCCCCCGGGCCAAGAGACCCAGTACTTC. The complete variable domain, with remaining parts taken from reference TRBV11-2 and TRBJ2-5, reads EAGVAQSPRYKIIEKRQSVAFWCNPISGHATLYWYQQILGQGPKLLIQFQNNGVVDDSQLPKDRFSAERLKGVDSTLKIQPAKLEDSAVYLCASSLHPPGQETQYFGPGTRLLVL.

This clonotype appeared many times. The rearrangement uses TRBV6-2 or TRBV6-3 and TRBJ2-3, with TRBD2 matching 12 bases. Germline V gives CDR1 MNHEY, CDR2 SVGEGT. This CDR3 has 16 residues. Germline trimming cut 5 bases from V and 5 bases from J; bases unmatched to any gene: 8. The CDR3 DNA is TGTGCCAGCAGTACCCTGACTAGCGGGAGACGAGATACGCAGTATTTT. Translation gives CASSTLTSGRRDTQYF.

This clonotype occurred many times. The rearrangement links TRBV24-1 to TRBJ2-3; tentatively, D is TRBD2 (6 bases). The germline V and J ends were trimmed by 5 bases and 0 bases, with 11 bases remaining between them. CDR1 and CDR2 (germline): KGHDR, SFDVKD. The CDR3 consists of 15 residues. CDR3 DNA sequence: TGTGCCACCAGTGCCCCTGGGAGGAGCACAGATACGCAGTATTTT. It yields the protein CATSAPGRSTDTQYF.

The CDR3 nucleotides read TGTGCCAGTAGGCGGGGGCTACGGGACAGGGTAAATCAGCCCCAGCATTTT. It specifies CASRRGLRDRVNQPQHF. The chain links TRBV19 to TRBJ1-5; 9 bases match TRBD1. Germline loops: CDR1 LNHDA, CDR2 SQIVND (reference sequence). The J segment lost 4 bases and the V segment lost 6 bases, leaving 13 bases of the junction unmatched. The CDR3 totals 17 residues. The whole variable domain, remainder taken from reference TRBV19 and TRBJ1-5, is DGGITQSPKYLFRKEGQNVTLSCEQNLNHDAMYWYRQDPGQGLRLIYYSQIVNDFQKGDIAEGYSVSREKKESFPLTVTSAQKNPTAFYLCASRRGLRDRVNQPQHFGDGTRLSIL.

This clonotype was seen only a few times. This chain joins TRBV19 and TRBJ2-2, with D unresolved. Germline-derived CDR1 and CDR2 are LNHDA and SQIVND (reference sequence). V was cut by 0 bases and J by 6 bases, with 5 bases left in between. The CDR3 sequence is 13 residues long. The CDR3 region is CASSIEGSGELFF. Written as DNA, the CDR3 is TGTGCCAGTAGTATAGAGGGGTCCGGGGAGCTGTTTTTT. The variable domain in full, completed from reference TRBV19 and TRBJ2-2, reads DGGITQSPKYLFRKEGQNVTLSCEQNLNHDAMYWYRQDPGQGLRLIYYSQIVNDFQKGDIAEGYSVSREKKESFPLTVTSAQKNPTAFYLCASSIEGSGELFFGEGSRLTVL.

There are many counts of this clonotype. The V and J genes are TRBV7-2 and TRBJ2-5; D is possibly TRBD2 (6 bases). There are 14 residues in the CDR3. Trimming removed 5 bases at V and 5 bases at J, with 15 bases between. The germline V gene has CDR1 SGHTA and CDR2 FQGNSA. The CDR3 nucleotides are TGTGCCAGCAGCCTACTAGCCGCGGTTGAGACCCAGTACTTC. It codes for CASSLLAAVETQYF.

This clonotype was seen only a few times. The V call is TRBV11-2, the J call TRBJ2-1; no firm D call. V lost 0 bases and J 3 bases, leaving 12 bases between the germline ends. This CDR3 comprises 16 residues. Germline V lookup: CDR1 SGHAT, CDR2 FQNNGV. CDR3 bases: TGTGCCAGCAGCTTAGATCCCCTCGGGCGCTACAATGAGCAGTTCTTC. Its translation is CASSLDPLGRYNEQFF.

CDR3 region: CASSLGRYQETQYF. CDR3 DNA: TGTGCCAGCAGCTTAGGACGGTACCAAGAGACCCAGTACTTC. V usage is TRBV7-9 and J usage is TRBJ2-5; D is unclear. CDR1 is SEHNR and CDR2 is FQNEAQ in the germline V gene (reference sequence). CDR3 length: 14 amino acids. Trimming took off 1 base at V and 0 bases at J, with 6 bases between the two ends. The full variable domain, its missing parts supplied by reference TRBV7-9 and TRBJ2-5, is DTGVSQNPRHKITKRGQNVTFRCDPISEHNRLYWYRQTLGQGPEFLTYFQNEAQLEKSRLLSDRFSAERPKGSFSTLEIQRTEQGDSAMYLCASSLGRYQETQYFGPGTRLLVL.

In its sample, this clonotype was seen a few times. The germline gene is not matched at one end of the junction; a read error may be the cause. The chain couples TRBV28 to TRBJ2-7; 7 nucleotides align to TRBD2. The CDR3 covers 17 residues. In germline, CDR1 is MDHEN, CDR2 SYDVKM. The chain's CDR3 is CASSVPAGVRVFDEQYF. The CDR3 bases are TGCGCCAGCAGTGTCCCGGCGGGGGTCCGGGTGTTCGACGAGCAGTACTTC.

The chain is built from TRBV4-1 and TRBJ2-7; D unclear. Trimming left V 5 bases short and J 3 bases short, with 17 bases between. CDR1 is MGHRA, CDR2 YSYEKL, per germline. This CDR3 spans 15 amino acids. CDR3 sequence (DNA): TGCGCCAGCAGCTTTCCGGCAGCCACTTACTACGAGCAGTACTTC. It translates to CASSFPAATYYEQYF.

This clonotype was observed a few times. The chain is built from TRBV4-1 and TRBJ2-3, with a possible D match to TRBD1 (5 bases). The CDR3 runs to 17 residues. CDR1 MGHRA and CDR2 YSYEKL come from the germline V gene. The ends were cut back, 0 bases at V and 5 bases at J, with 18 bases in the middle. Here the CDR3 reads CASSQDLPGLFGDTQYF. The CDR3 DNA reads TGCGCCAGCAGCCAAGATCTGCCAGGGTTGTTCGGAGATACGCAGTATTTT.

This clonotype was detected a few times. The chain employs TRBV6-1 and TRBJ1-5; the match to TRBD1 covers 7 bases. The V gene's germline CDR1 is MNHNS and CDR2 SASEGT. V shed 4 bases and J 4 bases; nucleotides not matched to a gene: 7. There are 15 residues in the CDR3. Written as DNA, the CDR3 is TGTGCCAGCAGTGCGACAGGGCAAAAAAATCAGCCCCAGCATTTT. The encoded protein is CASSATGQKNQPQHF.

This clonotype occurred many times. The chain uses TRBV28 and TRBJ2-6; D unclear. V was clipped by 3 bases and J by 4 bases, with 13 bases between them. Per germline, CDR1 MDHEN and CDR2 SYDVKM. The CDR3 spans 16 residues. The CDR3 DNA sequence: TGTGCCAGCAGTTTGCGCGGTATCCCCGGGGCCAACGTCCTGACTTTC. This gives the protein CASSLRGIPGANVLTF. The full variable domain, its missing parts supplied by reference TRBV28 and TRBJ2-6, is DVKVTQSSRYLVKRTGEKVFLECVQDMDHENMFWYRQDPGLGLRLIYFSYDVKMKEKGDIPEGYSVSREKKERFSLILESASTNQTSMYLCASSLRGIPGANVLTFGAGSRLTVL.

This clonotype was recorded at least ten times. The V and J genes are TRBV15 and TRBJ1-2; unclear D gene. This CDR3 comprises 15 residues. Deletions cut 0 bases from V and 8 bases from J, with 16 bases between. Germline-derived CDR1 and CDR2 are LNHNV and YYDKDF (reference sequence). CDR3 amino acids: CATSREGGGTRGYTF. The CDR3 DNA is TGTGCCACCAGCAGAGAAGGTGGAGGAACGAGGGGCTACACCTTC.

This clonotype was observed a few times. The chain's CDR3 is CASPSRGIPGISTDTQYF. The CDR3 coding sequence is TGTGCCAGCCCTTCAAGGGGGATTCCCGGCATTAGCACAGATACGCAGTATTTT. V gene TRBV9 combines with J gene TRBJ2-3; tentatively, D is TRBD1 (6 bases). The CDR3 runs to 18 residues. In germline, CDR1 is SGDLS, CDR2 YYNGEE. V was trimmed by 7 bases and J by 0 bases, leaving 24 bases between them.

This clonotype was detected many times. This CDR3 reads CASSYATSGRVSYEQYF. The DNA of the CDR3 is TGTGCCAGCAGTTACGCGACTAGCGGGAGGGTGTCTTACGAGCAGTACTTC. The V gene is TRBV6-2 or TRBV6-3, the J gene TRBJ2-7, with 14 positions matching TRBD2. With 2 bases clipped from V and 4 bases from J, the junction kept 7 bases outside the gene matches. The CDR3 is 17 amino acids. CDR1 and CDR2 from the germline V gene are MNHEY and SVGEGT.

This clonotype came up a few times. V and J are TRBV2 and TRBJ2-2; 8 bases match TRBD2. Germline V CDR1 and CDR2: SNHLY, FYNNEI. The CDR3 length is 15 residues. Trimming cost V 1 base and J 7 bases; bases outside gene matches: 5. Here the CDR3 reads CASSEGTSYVGELFF. Here the CDR3 DNA reads TGTGCCAGCAGTGAAGGGACTAGCTATGTCGGGGAGCTGTTTTTT.

This clonotype came up many times. J is TRBJ2-7 and V is TRBV7-3; D possibly uses TRBD1 or TRBD2 (5 bases each). The V end lost 2 bases, the J end lost 7 bases, and 12 bases lay between the germline ends. The CDR3 sequence is 13 residues long. CDR1 and CDR2 (germline): SGHTA, FQGTGA. In DNA form, the CDR3 reads TGTGCCAGCAGCTTAGCAGGGACGGGGGAGCAGTACTTC. As protein: CASSLAGTGEQYF.

This clonotype was detected ten times or more. The rearrangement links TRBV20-1 to TRBJ2-3; 7 nucleotides line up with TRBD1. The junction had 10 bases not matched to a gene; V was cut back by 7 bases and J by 3 bases. The germline gives CDR1 DFQATT, CDR2 SNEGSKA (reference sequence). The CDR3 has 14 residues. This CDR3 is CSVIQGMVTDTQYF. CDR3 DNA sequence: TGCAGTGTTATACAGGGGATGGTAACAGATACGCAGTATTTT.

The chain is built from TRBV30 and TRBJ2-2; D is unclear. The germline V and J ends were trimmed by 3 bases and 1 base, with 9 bases remaining between them. Germline V gene lookup returns CDR1 GTSNPN and CDR2 SVGIG (reference sequence). The length of the CDR3 is 14 residues. The CDR3 DNA sequence: TGTGCCTGGAGCGGGCCAAAGAACACCGGGGAGCTGTTTTTT. Protein sequence: CAWSGPKNTGELFF.

This clonotype was observed a few times. The junction differs from germline at one of its ends, possibly a read error. The rearrangement uses TRBV9 and TRBJ1-5, with 7 bases lining up with TRBD1. This CDR3 comprises 15 residues. Germline V gene lookup returns CDR1 SGDLS and CDR2 YYNGEE. This chain's CDR3 is CASSEPLGGKQPQHF. DNA for the CDR3: TGTGCCAGCAGCGAACCCTTAGGGGGCAAGCAGCCCCAGCATTTT.

On this clonotype: A much larger clone lies one base from this, so it may be a read error. The chain has TRBV20-1 and TRBJ2-3; D call uncertain. The germline CDR1 and CDR2 sequences are DFQATT and SNEGSKA (reference sequence). The length of the CDR3 is 16 residues. Trimming shortened V by 8 bases and J by 2 bases, and 23 bases separated the two germline ends. The DNA of the CDR3 is TGCAGTACTTATACCCCGGCTTTGAGTTTCACAGATACGCAGTATTTT. Residues: CSTYTPALSFTDTQYF.

This clonotype was recorded a few times. V gene TRBV14 combines with J gene TRBJ2-1; TRBD2 matches 9 bases. The V and J ends lost 4 bases and 4 bases, in that order; junction bases with no gene match: 14. The CDR3 length is 18 residues. Germline V gives CDR1 SGHDN, CDR2 FVKESK. The CDR3 protein is CASSPGLAWELGYNEQFF. The CDR3 nucleotides read TGTGCCAGCAGCCCAGGACTAGCGTGGGAATTAGGGTACAATGAGCAGTTCTTC.

This clonotype was seen many times. The V and J genes are TRBV24-1 and TRBJ2-3; the D gene could be TRBD1 or TRBD2 (5 bases each). The length of the CDR3 is 16 residues. In germline, CDR1 is KGHDR, CDR2 SFDVKD. The V gene lost 4 bases and the J gene lost 2 bases, with 15 bases spanning the gap. The CDR3 loop reads CATSERKGRTTDTQYF. Here the CDR3 DNA reads TGTGCCACCAGTGAACGTAAGGGACGGACCACAGATACGCAGTATTTT.

This clonotype appeared a few times. This chain connects TRBV6-2 or TRBV6-3 to TRBJ2-1; 11 nucleotides line up with TRBD2. CDR1 is MNHEY, CDR2 SVGEGT, per germline. The CDR3 consists of 13 residues. With V trimmed by 4 bases and J by 14 bases, 7 bases remained unmatched. Written as DNA, the CDR3 is TGTGCCAGCAGTTCGGGACTAGCGGTCAGAGAGTTCTTC. Its translation: CASSSGLAVREFF.

The chain has TRBV5-4 and TRBJ2-7, with 11 bases identical to TRBD2. Looked up from germline, CDR1 is SGHNT and CDR2 is YYREEE (reference sequence). The CDR3 length is 15 residues. The ends lost 2 bases at V and 7 bases at J; junction bases unmatched: 8. CDR3 coding DNA: TGTGCCAGCAGCTTATTAGCGGGAGGGCGATGGGAGCAGTACTTC. This codes for CASSLLAGGRWEQYF.

This clonotype was recorded a few times. This may be a read error: a much more frequent sequence differs by one nucleotide. The rearrangement joins TRBV30 to TRBJ1-6; TRBD1 agrees at 8 bases. V lost 1 base and J lost 5; bases outside the gene matches: 4. CDR1 and CDR2 (germline): GTSNPN, SVGIG (reference sequence). The CDR3 extends over 15 amino acids. The CDR3 loop is CAWSERTGHNSPLHF. The CDR3, as DNA: TGTGCCTGGAGTGAAAGGACAGGGCATAATTCACCCCTCCACTTT.

The sample holds many counts of this clonotype. The chain uses TRBV5-6 and TRBJ2-7; 7 positions agree with TRBD1. Germline V gives CDR1 SGHDT, CDR2 YYEEEE. With 4 bases clipped from V and 6 bases from J, the junction kept 16 bases outside the gene matches. This CDR3 is 16 amino acids long. The CDR3 reads CASSVRDSMARAEQYF. CDR3 nucleotide sequence: TGTGCCAGCAGCGTTCGGGACAGTATGGCAAGGGCCGAGCAGTACTTC.

This clonotype was recorded at least ten times. The DNA for the CDR3 is TGTGCCAGCAGTAGGGGGCCGACTGAAGCTTTCTTT. It codes for CASSRGPTEAFF. The chain is built from TRBV28 and TRBJ1-1, with 7 bases identical to TRBD1. The V segment lost 5 bases and the J segment 5 bases; nucleotides outside the gene matches: 2. The CDR3 has 12 amino acids. Germline assignment: CDR1 MDHEN and CDR2 SYDVKM.

At least ten counts were recorded for this clonotype. The gene calls are TRBV6-1 and TRBJ2-1; D remains unclear. Trimming removed 6 bases at V and 5 bases at J, with 14 bases between. CDR1 is MNHNS and CDR2 is SASEGT in the germline V gene. The CDR3 consists of 14 residues. The CDR3 loop reads CASRRAFQHNEQFF. The CDR3 DNA reads TGTGCCAGCAGAAGAGCGTTTCAACACAATGAGCAGTTCTTC.

The sample holds many counts of this clonotype. The rearrangement uses TRBV5-1 and TRBJ2-7; D perhaps matches TRBD2 (6 bases). Germline loops: CDR1 SGHRS, CDR2 YFSETQ. Trimming pared 4 bases from V and 2 bases from J, leaving 7 bases between. The CDR3 has 12 residues. The CDR3 loop reads CASSAGPYEQYF. The CDR3 bases are TGCGCCAGCAGCGCGGGACCCTACGAGCAGTACTTC.